The rows below give T cell receptor beta chains drawn from one sample of a study of shared clonotypes between healthy human individuals. TCRdb keeps only in-frame clones here, not all; method: immunoSEQ multiplex PCR. The data contain under 2,500,000 clones, 95% of them singletons. Sequencing was performed on naive CD4+ T cells sorted from blood. These receptors originate from a man aged 18 to 29 in good health. The CDR3 runs from the conserved cysteine through the conserved F or W. A D gene is named only where the DNA matches it firmly. The size field is filled for only some rows; it gives once, few, many or a size class.

d_gene: TRBD1; v_gene: TRBV11-2; abundance: NA; len: 14; j_gene: TRBJ2-3; CDR3aa: CASNRQGGADTQYF; CDR3nt: TGTGCCAGTAACCGACAGGGGGGCGCAGATACGCAGTATTTT
d_gene: NA; v_gene: TRBV28; abundance: NA; len: 14; j_gene: TRBJ2-3; CDR3aa: CATRPGLSTDTQYF; CDR3nt: TGTGCCACCCGTCCAGGACTTAGCACAGATACGCAGTATTTT
d_gene: NA; v_gene: TRBV5-1; abundance: NA; len: 15; j_gene: TRBJ2-7; CDR3aa: CASSLALGPSYEQYF; CDR3nt: TGCGCCAGCAGCTTGGCCCTCGGGCCTTCCTACGAGCAGTACTTC
d_gene: NA; v_gene: TRBV5-1; abundance: NA; len: 16; j_gene: TRBJ2-1; CDR3aa: CASSLVAQGSYNEQFF; CDR3nt: TGCGCCAGCAGCTTGGTAGCGCAGGGCTCCTACAATGAGCAGTTCTTC
d_gene: NA; v_gene: TRBV5-1; abundance: NA; len: 15; j_gene: TRBJ2-6; CDR3aa: CASSFDPWGANVLTF; CDR3nt: TGCGCCAGCAGCTTCGACCCATGGGGGGCCAACGTCCTGACTTTC
d_gene: NA; v_gene: TRBV28; abundance: once; len: 13; j_gene: TRBJ1-1; CDR3aa: CASSSRGATEAFF; CDR3nt: TGTGCCAGCAGTTCCCGCGGCGCCACTGAAGCTTTCTTT
d_gene: NA; v_gene: TRBV28; abundance: NA; len: 14; j_gene: TRBJ2-2; CDR3aa: CASSTGLNTGELFF; CDR3nt: TGTGCCAGCAGCACGGGACTTAACACCGGGGAGCTGTTTTTT
d_gene: NA; v_gene: TRBV5-1; abundance: NA; len: 12; j_gene: TRBJ2-7; CDR3aa: CASSPASYEQYF; CDR3nt: TGCGCCAGCAGCCCTGCTTCATACGAGCAGTACTTC
d_gene: NA; v_gene: TRBV6-5; abundance: NA; len: 13; j_gene: TRBJ1-1; CDR3aa: CASSRAGNTEAFF; CDR3nt: TGTGCCAGCAGCCGTGCCGGGAACACTGAAGCTTTCTTT
d_gene: TRBD1; v_gene: TRBV25-1; abundance: NA; len: 14; j_gene: TRBJ1-5; CDR3aa: CASSFRGADQPQHF; CDR3nt: TGTGCCAGCAGTTTCAGGGGGGCCGATCAGCCCCAGCATTTT
d_gene: NA; v_gene: TRBV5-4; abundance: once; len: 14; j_gene: TRBJ2-3; CDR3aa: CASSSLASTDTQYF; CDR3nt: TGTGCCAGCAGCTCCCTAGCTAGCACAGATACGCAGTATTTT
d_gene: NA; v_gene: TRBV2; abundance: NA; len: 15; j_gene: TRBJ2-1; CDR3aa: CASSEEQYYYNEQFF; CDR3nt: TGTGCCAGCAGTGAAGAACAGTATTACTACAATGAGCAGTTCTTC
d_gene: NA; v_gene: TRBV5-4; abundance: once; len: 13; j_gene: TRBJ2-1; CDR3aa: CASSFGPSGEQFF; CDR3nt: TGTGCCAGCAGCTTTGGCCCATCGGGTGAGCAGTTCTTC
d_gene: NA; v_gene: TRBV18; abundance: NA; len: 12; j_gene: TRBJ2-3; CDR3aa: CASSEQGDTQYF; CDR3nt: TGTGCCAGCTCAGAGCAGGGAGATACGCAGTATTTT
d_gene: NA; v_gene: TRBV7-6; abundance: NA; len: 15; j_gene: TRBJ2-3; CDR3aa: CASSKGGQTTDTQYF; CDR3nt: TGTGCCAGCAGCAAGGGGGGGCAGACCACAGATACGCAGTATTTT
d_gene: TRBD2; v_gene: TRBV25-1; abundance: NA; len: 16; j_gene: TRBJ2-5; CDR3aa: CASSHSGLVEGETQYF; CDR3nt: TGTGCCAGCAGCCACTCGGGACTAGTCGAGGGAGAGACCCAGTACTTC
d_gene: TRBD2; v_gene: TRBV27; abundance: NA; len: 14; j_gene: TRBJ2-7; CDR3aa: CASLPALGGYEQYF; CDR3nt: TGTGCCAGCCTACCTGCCTTGGGGGGGTACGAGCAGTACTTC
d_gene: TRBD2; v_gene: TRBV5-1; abundance: NA; len: 16; j_gene: TRBJ2-1; CDR3aa: CASSLAAGGKVNEQFF; CDR3nt: TGCGCCAGCAGCTTGGCAGCGGGGGGCAAGGTCAATGAGCAGTTCTTC
d_gene: NA; v_gene: TRBV10-3; abundance: NA; len: 15; j_gene: TRBJ2-7; CDR3aa: CAISESEQMFRSQYF; CDR3nt: TGTGCCATCAGTGAGTCGGAACAGATGTTTAGGTCGCAGTACTTC
d_gene: NA; v_gene: TRBV27; abundance: once; len: 17; j_gene: TRBJ2-1; CDR3aa: CASSSGRGGSLYNEQFF; CDR3nt: TGTGCCAGCAGTTCGGGCAGGGGCGGGTCCCTCTACAATGAGCAGTTCTTC
d_gene: NA; v_gene: TRBV5-1; abundance: NA; len: 13; j_gene: TRBJ2-5; CDR3aa: CASSPGDSRTQYF; CDR3nt: TGCGCCAGCAGCCCAGGGGACTCTCGCACCCAGTACTTC
d_gene: NA; v_gene: TRBV10-3; abundance: NA; len: 15; j_gene: TRBJ2-7; CDR3aa: CAISESAGLVDEQYF; CDR3nt: TGTGCCATCAGTGAGTCAGCAGGGCTCGTAGACGAGCAGTACTTC
d_gene: TRBD2; v_gene: TRBV6-5; abundance: NA; len: 14; j_gene: TRBJ2-7; CDR3aa: CASRRGGADYEQYF; CDR3nt: TGTGCCAGCAGGCGGGGGGGGGCTGACTACGAGCAGTACTTC
d_gene: TRBD1; v_gene: TRBV5-1; abundance: NA; len: 16; j_gene: TRBJ1-1; CDR3aa: CASSPTVDRGNTEAFF; CDR3nt: TGCGCCAGCAGCCCGACAGTGGACAGGGGGAACACTGAAGCTTTCTTT
d_gene: NA; v_gene: TRBV5-4; abundance: NA; len: 12; j_gene: TRBJ2-5; CDR3aa: CASSLDSSSQYF; CDR3nt: TGTGCCAGCAGCTTGGACAGTTCTTCCCAGTACTTC
d_gene: NA; v_gene: TRBV10-1; abundance: NA; len: 14; j_gene: TRBJ2-7; CDR3aa: CASSEQGGSSEQYF; CDR3nt: TGCGCCAGCAGTGAACAGGGAGGCTCCTCCGAGCAGTACTTC
d_gene: NA; v_gene: TRBV11-2; abundance: NA; len: 14; j_gene: TRBJ2-5; CDR3aa: CASSPAGALETQYF; CDR3nt: TGTGCCAGCTCCCCGGCGGGGGCCTTAGAGACCCAGTACTTC
d_gene: TRBD1; v_gene: TRBV28; abundance: NA; len: 15; j_gene: TRBJ1-4; CDR3aa: CASSPQDRGGEKLFF; CDR3nt: TGTGCCAGCAGTCCCCAGGACAGGGGAGGAGAAAAACTGTTTTTT
d_gene: TRBD1; v_gene: TRBV5-1; abundance: NA; len: 15; j_gene: TRBJ1-1; CDR3aa: CASSISGQGHTEAFF; CDR3nt: TGCGCCAGCAGCATATCGGGACAGGGTCACACTGAAGCTTTCTTT
d_gene: TRBD1; v_gene: TRBV6-5; abundance: NA; len: 13; j_gene: TRBJ1-1; CDR3aa: CASSRDRNTEAFF; CDR3nt: TGTGCCAGCAGCCGGGACAGGAACACTGAAGCTTTCTTT
d_gene: NA; v_gene: TRBV18; abundance: NA; len: 15; j_gene: TRBJ2-7; CDR3aa: CASSGVARDSYEQYF; CDR3nt: TGTGCCAGCTCGGGAGTCGCCAGGGACTCCTACGAGCAGTACTTC
d_gene: NA; v_gene: TRBV6-1; abundance: NA; len: 14; j_gene: TRBJ2-7; CDR3aa: CASSEGGGSYEQYF; CDR3nt: TGTGCCAGCAGTGAAGGGGGCGGGTCCTACGAGCAGTACTTC